The clone carrying this TCR beta chain was detected ten times or more. Its antigen remains unknown. This entry is derived from a study of early T cells in non-severe SARS-CoV-2 infection. Across the whole study: Chains were unpaired, as sequencing was done on bulk RNA from unsorted whole blood. The study, taken as a whole, reports: Anti-spike CD8 responses were favored in VDJdb matching, and private and CD4 specificities were missed.

V shed 5 bases and J shed 5 bases, with 13 bases lying between them. The CDR3 loop spans 14 amino acids. Germline V gene sequence: CDR1 MDHEN, CDR2 SYDVKM. Unique molecular identifiers tagged individual cDNA molecules. TCRdb re-called the 5' RACE reads through MiXCR, storing one row per CDR3 protein. The sample contains tens of thousands of distinct CDR3 sequences, roughly 4.5% of which appear only once. The TCR was taken from an adult who was a healthcare worker with PCR-confirmed SARS-CoV-2 infection or an uninfected control (not recorded which). The V call is TRBV28, the J call TRBJ2-1; tentative D call: TRBD1 (5 bases). The sequenced sample consisted of whole blood. DNA of the CDR3: TGTGCCAGCAGTCCAGGGCCCTCGAACAATGAGCAGTTCTTC. Translated: CASSPGPSNNEQFF. Together with reference TRBV28 and TRBJ2-1, the CDR3 gives the full variable domain: DVKVTQSSRYLVKRTGEKVFLECVQDMDHENMFWYRQDPGLGLRLIYFSYDVKMKEKGDIPEGYSVSREKKERFSLILESASTNQTSMYLCASSPGPSNNEQFFGPGTRLTVL.